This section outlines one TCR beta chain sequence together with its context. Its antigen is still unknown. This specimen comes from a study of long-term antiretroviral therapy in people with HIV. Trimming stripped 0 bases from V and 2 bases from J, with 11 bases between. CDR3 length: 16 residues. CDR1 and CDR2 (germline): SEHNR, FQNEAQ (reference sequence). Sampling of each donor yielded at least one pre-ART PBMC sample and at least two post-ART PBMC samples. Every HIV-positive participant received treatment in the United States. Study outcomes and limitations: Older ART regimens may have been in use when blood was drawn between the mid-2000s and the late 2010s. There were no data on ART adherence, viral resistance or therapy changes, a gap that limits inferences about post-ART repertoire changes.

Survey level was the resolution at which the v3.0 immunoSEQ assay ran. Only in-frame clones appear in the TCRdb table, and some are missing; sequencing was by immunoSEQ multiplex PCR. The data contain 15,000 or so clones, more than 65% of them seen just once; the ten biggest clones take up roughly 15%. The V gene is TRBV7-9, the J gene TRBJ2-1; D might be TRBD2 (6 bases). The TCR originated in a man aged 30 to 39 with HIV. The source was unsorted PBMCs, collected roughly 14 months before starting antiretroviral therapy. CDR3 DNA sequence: TGTGCCAGCAGCTTAGCGCTGGAGGGCACCTACAATGAGCAGTTCTTC. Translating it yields CASSLALEGTYNEQFF.